The count of the clone carrying this T cell receptor beta chain is one. Other DNA sequences in this specimen translate into the identical CDR3. The authors distributed each subset's genomic DNA evenly over several immunoSEQ plates. Some clones are missing from TCRdb's copy, which holds only in-frame ones; the method was immunoSEQ multiplex PCR. The profile covers over a million clones, with roughly 96% appearing a single time and roughly 1.2% taken by the ten largest. CDR1 and CDR2 (germline): DFQATT, SNEGSKA (reference sequence). V lost 6 bases to trimming and J lost 5 bases, with 10 bases between them. This CDR3 is built from 11 residues. Partitioning of CD4+ cells yielded a CD45RA+ naive subset and a CD45RA-negative memory subset. These data are taken from a study of shared clonotypes between healthy human individuals. Study overall: CD8 memory received one plate per donor, CD8 naive two, CD4 memory three and CD4 naive three.

The chain carries TRBV20-1 and TRBJ2-5; D call uncertain. The TCR was taken from a man between 25 and 39 years old in good health. Sample: naive CD4+ T cells sorted from blood. The sample's subset: CD45RA+ positively selected. CDR3 sequence reads: CSASLGETQYF. The CDR3 nucleotides are TGCAGTGCCTCACTCGGGGAGACCCAGTACTTC.